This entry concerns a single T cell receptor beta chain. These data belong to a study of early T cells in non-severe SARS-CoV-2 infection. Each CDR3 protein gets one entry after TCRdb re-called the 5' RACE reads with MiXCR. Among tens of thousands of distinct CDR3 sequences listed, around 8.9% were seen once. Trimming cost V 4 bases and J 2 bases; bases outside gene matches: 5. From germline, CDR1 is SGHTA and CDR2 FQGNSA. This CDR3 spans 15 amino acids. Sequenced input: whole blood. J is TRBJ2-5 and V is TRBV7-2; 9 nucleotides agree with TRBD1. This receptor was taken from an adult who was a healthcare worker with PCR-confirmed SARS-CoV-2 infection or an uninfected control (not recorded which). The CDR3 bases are TGTGCCAGCAGCTGGGGGACAGGGCCACAAGAGACCCAGTACTTC. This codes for CASSWGTGPQETQYF.